This TCR beta chain was sequenced in a study of blood T cell repertoires in COVID-19. Using immunoSEQ multiplex PCR, the repertoire was profiled, and TCRdb retains in-frame clones only, with some absent. This sample has a few hundred thousand clones, with approximately 84% found just once. The V end was cut by 0 bases, the J end by 6 bases, with 6 bases between. The CDR3 is made up of 13 amino acids. CDR1 is SGHKS and CDR2 is YYEKEE in the germline V gene (reference sequence). Sequenced: peripheral blood. This receptor was taken from a human donor in a cohort sampled during active COVID-19. V is TRBV5-5 and J is TRBJ2-2; tentatively, D is TRBD2 (5 bases). The CDR3 spells CASSLEGAGELFF. CDR3 coding DNA: TGTGCCAGCAGCTTGGAGGGAGCCGGGGAGCTGTTTTTT.